The sequence of this T cell receptor (beta chain) was determined in a study of regulatory T cells in long-lasting Graves disease. Time point: newly diagnosed GD, antithyroid drugs for less than 3 months. PBMC RNA was the source of the TCR library. HTBI primers from iRepertoire and Arm-PCR of CDR3 regions yielded the TCR beta libraries. Using its own MiXCR run on the multiplex PCR reads, TCRdb lists one record per CDR3 protein. The table includes roughly 560,000 distinct CDR3 sequences, 12% detected once. The germline gives CDR1 SEHNR, CDR2 FQNEAQ (reference sequence). CDR3 size: 15 residues. Trimming took 4 bases from V and 0 from J, leaving 11 bases between them. At least ten counts were recorded for this clonotype. What it recognizes is unknown. Study-wide results and limits: Reduced TCR diversity was observed in persistent Graves' patients versus newly diagnosed patients.

The data also belong to a second study, concerning T cells in Graves' hyperthyroidism and ophthalmopathy. According to that study: The diagnoses drew upon clinical symptoms, serum thyroxine and TRAb, thyroid ultrasound and orbital computed tomography. Model-based prediction identified ophthalmopathy a median around 6.7 months prior to its onset.

The sequence came from a woman in her 30s with Graves disease. This chain connects TRBV7-9 to TRBJ2-3; D tentatively reads TRBD1 or TRBD2 (5 bases each). This material consisted of peripheral blood mononuclear cells (PBMCs), taken at new diagnosis, from a patient treated with antithyroid drugs. The CDR3 loop reads CASSWGTSSTDTQYF. The CDR3 coding sequence is TGTGCCAGCAGCTGGGGGACGTCTAGCACAGATACGCAGTATTTT.